The next 7 T cell receptor beta chains were all read from a single sample in a study of T cells in tuberculosis. Assay: immunoSEQ multiplex PCR; the TCRdb copy retains only in-frame clones and omits some. In the table there are over 30,000 clones, 93% of which are singletons. Time point defined: new active TB diagnosis, blood taken before or within 7 days of starting treatment. The sequences come from PBMCs, collected at tuberculosis diagnosis. The receptors here all came from an adult with tuberculosis.

This sequence joins TRBV19 and TRBJ1-5; D not certain. V shed 4 bases and J shed 6 bases, with 19 bases lying between them. This CDR3 spans 16 amino acids. Germline CDR1 is LNHDA and CDR2 is SQIVND (reference sequence). The CDR3 loop is CASSRPLRGGGQPQHF. The CDR3 DNA reads as TGTGCCAGTAGTAGACCTCTGAGAGGCGGTGGTCAGCCCCAGCATTTT.

The J gene is TRBJ2-5, the V gene TRBV13, with 7 bases lining up with TRBD2. The V gene's germline CDR1 is PRHDT and CDR2 FYEKMQ (reference sequence). There are 14 residues in the CDR3. J lost 1 base, V lost 5 bases, and 4 bases had no gene match. The CDR3 region is CASSPGGRQETQYF. CDR3 bases: TGTGCCAGCAGCCCGGGAGGTCGCCAAGAGACCCAGTACTTC.

The rearrangement joins TRBV30 to TRBJ2-1; 8 nucleotides match TRBD1. Trimming at V came to 6 bases and at J to 4 bases, leaving 5 bases not matched to a gene. The CDR3 sequence is 13 residues long. Germline lookup yields CDR1 GTSNPN and CDR2 SVGIG (reference sequence). The CDR3 sequence is CACTGQGYNEQFF. CDR3 coding DNA: TGTGCCTGCACAGGACAGGGTTACAATGAGCAGTTCTTC.

The chain couples TRBV5-1 to TRBJ1-1; 9 positions match TRBD1. CDR1 and CDR2 from the germline V gene are SGHRS and YFSETQ. Unmatched junction bases numbered 5, after V lost 4 bases and J lost 4 bases. The CDR3 consists of 14 residues. DNA of the CDR3: TGCGCCAGCAGCCTCCCGACAGGGGGCACTGAAGCTTTCTTT. As protein: CASSLPTGGTEAFF.

In its sample, this clone was seen once. The chain is built from TRBV18 and TRBJ2-7, with TRBD2 matching over 9 bases. This CDR3 is built from 17 residues. V was clipped by 0 bases and J by 3 bases; unmatched bases: 9. The V gene's germline CDR1 is KGHSH and CDR2 LQKENI. Here the CDR3 DNA reads TGTGCCAGCTCACCACCGGGGTCCAGCGGGGGGTTCTACGAGCAGTACTTC. It codes for CASSPPGSSGGFYEQYF.

The rearrangement links TRBV7-3 to TRBJ2-3; D remains ambiguous. The CDR3 spans 12 residues. Germline V gene sequence: CDR1 SGHTA, CDR2 FQGTGA. V dropped 5 bases and J dropped 1 base, with 4 bases sitting between them. The CDR3 nucleotides read TGTGCCAGCAGCCAGGGCACAGATACGCAGTATTTT. Protein product: CASSQGTDTQYF.

The rearrangement uses TRBV19 and TRBJ2-5, with 12 positions matching TRBD2. This CDR3 comprises 15 residues. Germline CDR1 is LNHDA and CDR2 is SQIVND (reference sequence). After removal of 6 bases from V and 4 bases from J, the junction contained 6 bases not matched to a gene. In DNA form, the CDR3 reads TGTGCCAGTAGCCCCCCGACTAGCGGGAGAGAGACCCAGTACTTC. Translating gives CASSPPTSGRETQYF.